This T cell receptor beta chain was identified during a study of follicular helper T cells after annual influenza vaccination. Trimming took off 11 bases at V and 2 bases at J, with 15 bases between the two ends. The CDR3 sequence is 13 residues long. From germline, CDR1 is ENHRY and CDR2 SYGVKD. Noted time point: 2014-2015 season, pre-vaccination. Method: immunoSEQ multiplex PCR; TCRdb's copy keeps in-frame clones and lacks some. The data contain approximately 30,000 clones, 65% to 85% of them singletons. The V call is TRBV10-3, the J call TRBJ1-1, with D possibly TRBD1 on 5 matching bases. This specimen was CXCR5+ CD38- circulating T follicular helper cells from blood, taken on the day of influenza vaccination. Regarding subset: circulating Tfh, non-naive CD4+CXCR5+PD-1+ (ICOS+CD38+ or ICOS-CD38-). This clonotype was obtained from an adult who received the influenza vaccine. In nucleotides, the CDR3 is TGTGCCGACGTGTGGGGGGTAAACACTGAAGCTTTCTTT. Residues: CADVWGVNTEAFF.